This TCR beta chain was sequenced for a study of cytomegalovirus exposure and HLA in healthy donors (dated by TCRdb to between 2016 and 2019). With respect to the entire study: In an earlier analysis of some 610 of the donors, 250 to 350 Gb of sequence data and approximately 120 million unique TCR beta sequences from about 180 million T cells were reported. The study was designed to test whether signatures of past pathogen exposure could be identified by cataloging public T cell receptors. The number of donors typed differed by locus, with roughly 620-640 for A, B, C, DRB1 and DQB1, around 520 for DQA1, over 600 for DPA1, and around 460 for DPB1. HLA typing included class I and class II loci at four-digit resolution. The genetic ancestry cluster associated with self-reported Caucasian donors included over 80% of the roughly 390 genotyped donors. Around 320 gigabases of sequencing data and tens of millions of unique TCR sequences were included in an early release covering around 650 HLA-typed donors. To predict cytomegalovirus infection status, the study brought together high-throughput TCR immunosequencing, statistical association of individual TCRs with disease status, and machine learning. The study used immunosequencing to profile the T cell repertoires of more than 650 subjects and linked those repertoires to cytomegalovirus serostatus. Besides the first cohort of about 730 subjects, a separate validation cohort made up of roughly 120 different subjects was used. All discovery cohort repertoires had been generated using a single sequencing platform. An earlier analysis of fewer than 700 of the donors applied high-throughput TCR beta sequencing to assess whether each TCR beta V gene segment acted as functional or pseudogenic. Four to six DR-DQ haplotypes were handled as single units for association and clustering, since linkage in the cohort was strong. A later genetic analysis used genome-wide SNP genotypes for about three fifths of the 666 donors, treating that subset as a discovery cohort. Among some 400 genotyped donors of the cohort, an average of roughly 240,000 unique TCR beta nucleotide sequences were sequenced per donor, about a sixth of them non-productive. Donor age, sex, ethnicity and CMV serostatus were compiled together with the repertoire data. To study patterns of TCR occurrence, a later analysis re-analyzed previously published TCR beta repertoires from just over 650 donors and added high-resolution HLA genotyping. The later analysis used no new phenotypic data to find candidate immune exposures, relying instead on TCR beta sequences and their occurrence across donors.

Points on this clone: Its antigen is unknown. The input lacks base qualities; no much larger clone sits a single base away.

Overall results and qualifications from the work: The study listed 164 TCR beta chains as associated with cytomegalovirus. Specific HLA alleles were associated with 15,000 to 20,000 TCR beta sequences at a false discovery rate of 0.05 in a later analysis. A later analysis found that most CMV-associated TCR beta chains appeared HLA-restricted, with HLA associations seemingly driven largely by CMV exposure. Because some donors lacked HLA typing at each locus, the association tests relied only on the typed subset. In a later analysis, the rate of TCR association differed among HLA loci, with DRB1 alleles having the most associated TCRs and HLA-C alleles having the fewest. A cluster of highly shared sequence variants was judged likely to be a technical artifact of the sequencing pipeline. According to a later genetic analysis, donors in an Asian-associated ancestry cluster had fewer N-insertions in productive TCRs than the approximately 710-donor mean. CMV serostatus was the only immune exposure information available for the cohort. Sequencing depth was assumed to be roughly uniform across donors in the presence/absence analyses, though that assumption may not hold. Because counts were too low, roughly 16 rarely observed V segments, including chromosome 9 orphons, were left out of the earlier analysis of about 620 of the donors. According to a later analysis, parvovirus B19, influenza, CMV and Epstein-Barr virus appeared linked to several top co-occurrence clusters. Most TCR sequences were seen in very few donors, while some public TCRs were found in many individuals. Broadly in line with IMGT annotations, most TCR beta V segments showed up in productive rearrangements about 87% or about 30% of the time in an earlier analysis of around 600 of the donors. In vitro tests confirmed that a few of the cytomegalovirus-associated TCR beta chains recognize cytomegalovirus antigens. When HLA alleles, especially DR and DQ, strongly co-occurred, attributing TCR associations to individual alleles was difficult. Correlated functional status among segregating V segments might reflect linkage disequilibrium, but an unknown experimental factor could not be ruled out. In both the original and validation cohorts, the classifier was reported to diagnose cytomegalovirus status with high specificity and sensitivity. In this cohort, only TCR beta chains were sequenced, and detectable features were limited by the absence of alpha or paired-chain data. V-gene and J-gene trimming of TCR beta chains was associated with a missense DCLRE1C variant in a later genetic analysis, and the association was replicated in an independent cohort. The authors suggested that the approach could potentially be extended to other disease states and immunological phenotypes. A further reported finding was that TCR beta sequences accurately predicted the HLA-A and HLA-B alleles for most subjects in the first cohort. In a later analysis, HLA-associated TCR beta chains showed more clonal expansion and lower generation probabilities than non-associated chains that were equally common.

The library was made by the immunoSEQ multiplex PCR assay. A mixture of 60 forward primers for TCR Vbeta segments and 13 reverse primers for TCR Jbeta segments was used in the multiplex PCR. The CDR3 region of rearranged TCR beta genes was amplified from genomic DNA with a multiplex PCR assay. On the Illumina HiSeq System, the amplified TCR beta libraries were sequenced as 87-base-pair reads. Turning to the authors' computational methods: A later analysis counted about 82 million unique TCR beta chains across the 550 to 700 repertoires, and some 12 million of these chains were shared by at least two donors. Raw reads were error-corrected and collapsed into unique sequences by a nearest-neighbor algorithm in which closely related sequences were merged to remove PCR and sequencing errors. Alignment of CDR3 sequences to IMGT reference sequences was used to assign V, D and J gene segments. For a sequence to be retained, a match of at least six nucleotides to both a V gene segment and a J gene segment was required. Rearrangements were called productive when the CDR3 lacked stop codons and stayed in frame with V and J; all others were non-productive. CDR3 was defined by IMGT convention, running from the second conserved V-encoded cysteine to the conserved J-encoded phenylalanine. The earlier analysis of 587 of the donors excluded sequences that lacked an unambiguous match to a single V gene segment. An earlier analysis of over 450 of the donors classified V segments as functional when productive rearrangements were above 56.7% and as segregating when the standard deviation between donors was above 5%. A statistical classification framework was built to diagnose cytomegalovirus status from the catalog of TCR beta chain sequences. In a later analysis, TCR nucleotide sequences were compared against IMGT/GENE-DB human TR gene sequences so that V and J genes could be assigned. In a later analysis, CDR3 sequences and most-parsimonious VDJ recombination scenarios were assigned using the TCRdist pipeline. In a later analysis, each TCR beta chain was defined by its CDR3 amino acid sequence together with its V-gene family, and reads without a unique V-gene family were excluded. To address suspected cross-contamination and a sequencing artifact, a later analysis removed several hundred highly shared, low-generation-probability nucleotide sequences. A later analysis calculated a clonal expansion index for each public chain from normalized within-repertoire ranks of inferred template counts. A later analysis computed generation probabilities with a VDJ recombination model fitted to out-of-frame rearrangements, and checked the results against IGoR. In a later analysis, TCR-TCR, TCR-HLA and TCR-CMV co-occurrence was scored with hypergeometric tests, and a repertoire-size bias correction was applied to TCR pairs. In a later analysis, false discovery rates were estimated by permuting HLA or CMV assignments 20 times. In a later analysis, co-occurring TCRs were grouped using DBSCAN, and TCRdist sequence similarity was added for clustering within HLA-allele-positive subsets. For co-occurrence clustering, repertoires with fewer than 30,000 or more than 120,000 public chains were excluded, along with 4 to 6 repertoires with anomalous nucleotide sharing. The source is immuneACCESS, and TCRdb retained only in-frame sequences with V and J called. Part of the clones is not carried over; for the studies checked, unresolved V genes explain less than half of this, and the remainder is unexplained. That table supplies the V and J calls and clone size; D and trimming were determined from the DNA. A total of 60,000 to 75,000 clones appear in this sample, 70% to 75% of them only once. Roughly 20% of the sample rests with the top ten.

The cohort comprised more than 550 healthy bone marrow donors. Cohort members were all nominally healthy when sampled, although unrecorded immune exposures were likely present. The donor was CMV seropositive and was included in the group of some 290 seropositive cohort members. A peripheral blood sample was collected from each donor, and TCR beta sequencing was performed on peripheral blood mononuclear cells. The Qiagen DNeasy Blood Extraction Kit was used to extract genomic DNA from the blood cell samples. Sequenced input: PBMCs. The TCR originated in a woman aged 25 to 39 in good health and CMV-seropositive.

The CDR3 here reads CASSPLGGGQLYYEQYF. Read as DNA, the sequence is TGTGCCAGCAGCCCCCTAGGGGGCGGACAGCTATACTACGAGCAGTACTTC. This chain joins TRBV14 to TRBJ2-7; 7 central bases correspond to TRBD1. From a lookup of the germline V gene, CDR1 and CDR2 are SGHDN and FVKESK. V is pruned by 4 bases and J by 3 bases, leaving 15 bases of the junction without a gene match. The CDR3 covers 17 residues, taking in both the cysteine and the phenylalanine. Just CDR3 DNA is preserved here, 51 bases in frame from base 1.